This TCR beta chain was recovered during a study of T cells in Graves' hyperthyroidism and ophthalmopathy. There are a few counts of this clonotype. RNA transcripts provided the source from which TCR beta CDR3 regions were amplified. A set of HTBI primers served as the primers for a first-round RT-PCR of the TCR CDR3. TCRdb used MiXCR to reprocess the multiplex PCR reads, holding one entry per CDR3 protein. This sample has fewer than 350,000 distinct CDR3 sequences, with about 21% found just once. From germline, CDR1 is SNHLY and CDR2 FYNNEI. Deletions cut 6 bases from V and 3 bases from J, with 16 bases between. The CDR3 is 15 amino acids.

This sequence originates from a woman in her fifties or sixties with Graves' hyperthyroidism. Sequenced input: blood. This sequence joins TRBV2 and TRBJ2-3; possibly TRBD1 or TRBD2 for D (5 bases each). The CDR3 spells CASSTRDGTTDTQYF. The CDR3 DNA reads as TGTGCCAGCAGCACTCGGGACGGCACAACAGATACGCAGTATTTT.